One and the same sample provided the 24 T cell receptor beta chains below, sequenced in a study of blood T cells in healthy people across ages. A sample-barcoded 5' primer and a J-beta primer mix were used in a second PCR of roughly 7 to 11 cycles. Each CDR3 protein is one row after TCRdb ran MiXCR on the 5' RACE reads. In the table there are 730,000 or so distinct CDR3 sequences, about 42% of which are singletons. Sequencing input: blood. The receptors come from an older woman in good health.

This clonotype came up many times. V gene TRBV5-1 combines with J gene TRBJ2-3, with D unclear. The germline V and J ends were trimmed by 4 bases and 3 bases, with 6 bases remaining between them. The length of the CDR3 is 12 residues. Germline CDR1 reads SGHRS; CDR2 reads YFSETQ. CDR3 coding DNA: TGCGCCAGCAGCCCGGAGACAGATACGCAGTATTTT. This codes for CASSPETDTQYF.

This clonotype was seen more than once but under ten times. J is TRBJ1-5 and V is TRBV18, with 11 bases lining up with TRBD1. J was trimmed by 7 bases and V by 5 bases; bases with no gene match: 7. CDR1 and CDR2 from the germline V gene are KGHSH and LQKENI. The CDR3 consists of 15 residues. The CDR3: CASSDSGTGGQPQHF. The CDR3 bases are TGTGCCAGCTCAGACTCCGGGACAGGGGGACAGCCCCAGCATTTT.

The chain links TRBV10-3 to TRBJ1-2, with TRBD1 as a possible D gene (5 bases). Trimming left V 0 bases short and J 12 bases short, with 17 bases between. From germline, CDR1 is ENHRY and CDR2 SYGVKD. This CDR3 spans 14 amino acids. For the CDR3, the DNA is TGTGCCATCAGTGAGTCGAGGGCAGGGCCAGGCCACACCTTC. It is translated as CAISESRAGPGHTF.

Only a few counts were recorded for this clonotype. CDR3 loop: CASSNLAGTVSTDTQYF. DNA for the CDR3: TGTGCCAGCAGCAATCTTGCGGGGACAGTGAGCACAGATACGCAGTATTTT. The chain couples TRBV21-1 to TRBJ2-3; the table's D call of TRBD1 was not tested on the DNA. TRBV21-1 corresponds to a pseudogene. The CDR3 covers 17 residues.

The chain links TRBV2 to TRBJ2-5; D call uncertain. This CDR3 comprises 12 residues. V was cut by 2 bases and J by 4 bases, with 5 bases left in between. Germline V lookup: CDR1 SNHLY, CDR2 FYNNEI. CDR3 protein: CASSEYVETQYF. CDR3 nucleotides: TGTGCCAGCAGTGAATATGTAGAGACCCAGTACTTC.

This clonotype was detected a few times. The genes are TRBV20-1 and TRBJ2-1; D perhaps matches TRBD1 (5 bases). V was clipped by 0 bases and J by 3 bases, with 12 bases between them. Germline V gene sequence: CDR1 DFQATT, CDR2 SNEGSKA (reference sequence). CDR3 length: 15 residues. The CDR3 loop is CSARDPQGFYNEQFF. Here the CDR3 DNA reads TGCAGTGCTAGAGATCCCCAGGGTTTCTACAATGAGCAGTTCTTC.

This clonotype appeared once. This chain links TRBV19 with TRBJ2-7, with 7 bases lining up with TRBD2. V lost 3 bases and J lost 7; bases outside the gene matches: 3. The germline gives CDR1 LNHDA, CDR2 SQIVND (reference sequence). This CDR3 is built from 12 residues. The CDR3 loop reads CASSISGGEQYF. CDR3 nucleotide sequence: TGTGCCAGTAGTATCTCGGGAGGAGAGCAGTACTTC.

This clonotype was counted a single time. The rearrangement links TRBV7-3 to TRBJ1-2; maybe TRBD1 (5 bases). V lost 5 bases and J 6 bases, leaving 16 bases between the germline ends. Per the germline V gene, CDR1 is SGHTA and CDR2 is FQGTGA. This CDR3 is built from 14 residues. CDR3 loop: CASSPCRARDGYTF. CDR3 coding DNA: TGTGCCAGCAGCCCATGCAGGGCGAGGGATGGCTACACCTTC.

The V gene is TRBV11-2, the J gene TRBJ1-1, with 7 nucleotides matching TRBD1. The CDR3 totals 15 residues. The V gene's germline CDR1 is SGHAT and CDR2 FQNNGV. The V segment lost 4 bases and the J segment 3 bases; nucleotides outside the gene matches: 8. The CDR3 protein is CASSSRQGGDTEAFF. The DNA of the CDR3 is TGTGCCAGCAGCTCACGACAGGGAGGGGACACTGAAGCTTTCTTT.

This clonotype was seen more than once but under ten times. The chain employs TRBV5-1 and TRBJ2-5, with 8 bases matching TRBD2. Trimming removed 1 base from V and 5 bases from J; junction bases left unmatched: 7. The CDR3 loop spans 15 amino acids. CDR1 is SGHRS, CDR2 YFSETQ, per germline. CDR3 protein: CASSLNGGAGETQYF. In nucleotides, the CDR3 is TGCGCCAGCAGCTTGAACGGGGGGGCAGGGGAGACCCAGTACTTC.

CDR3 in DNA: TGTGCCAGCAGCTTAGACAGTAGCGGGGTTACAGATACGCAGTATTTT. Translating gives CASSLDSSGVTDTQYF. The chain links TRBV11-2 to TRBJ2-3; TRBD2 matches at 8 bases. The CDR3 has 16 amino acids. Trimming at V came to 0 bases and at J to 3 bases, leaving 5 bases not matched to a gene. The germline V gene encodes CDR1 SGHAT and CDR2 FQNNGV. Looking up the rest from reference TRBV11-2 and TRBJ2-3 gives the full variable domain: EAGVAQSPRYKIIEKRQSVAFWCNPISGHATLYWYQQILGQGPKLLIQFQNNGVVDDSQLPKDRFSAERLKGVDSTLKIQPAKLEDSAVYLCASSLDSSGVTDTQYFGPGTRLTVL.

This clonotype has only a few counts. The V call is TRBV18, the J call TRBJ1-2; D might be TRBD1 (5 bases). In germline, CDR1 is KGHSH, CDR2 LQKENI. The CDR3 is 14 amino acids. V was cut by 3 bases and J by 6 bases, with 14 bases left in between. CDR3 region: CASSPSDGGNGYTF. In DNA form, the CDR3 reads TGTGCCAGCTCACCGTCCGACGGGGGAAATGGCTACACCTTC.

The chain combines TRBV28 with TRBJ2-2; D unresolved. V was clipped by 3 bases and J by 0 bases, with 14 bases between them. The germline CDR1 and CDR2 sequences are MDHEN and SYDVKM. The CDR3 has 17 residues. The CDR3 loop is CASSFIPRHPNTGELFF. As DNA, the CDR3 is TGTGCCAGCAGTTTTATCCCTCGGCACCCGAACACCGGGGAGCTGTTTTTT.

CDR3 sequence reads: CASSFGYGETQYF. Written as DNA, the CDR3 is TGTGCCAGCAGCTTTGGGTATGGAGAGACCCAGTACTTC. The chain links TRBV13 to TRBJ2-5; unclear D gene. The CDR3 spans 13 residues. V lost 3 bases, J lost 4 bases, and 9 bases lay in between. Per the germline V gene, CDR1 is PRHDT and CDR2 is FYEKMQ (reference sequence).

This clonotype was recorded only once. The chain combines TRBV29-1 with TRBJ2-7; the D gene is possibly TRBD1 (5 bases). The CDR3 extends over 12 amino acids. Germline V gene sequence: CDR1 SQVTM, CDR2 ANQGSEA. The V and J ends lost 7 bases and 1 base respectively, with 11 bases between them. This CDR3 reads CSAQDRSYEQYF. For the CDR3, the DNA is TGCAGCGCCCAAGACAGATCCTACGAGCAGTACTTC.

This chain connects TRBV9 to TRBJ2-2, with TRBD1 matching 10 bases. The V and J ends lost 2 bases and 6 bases, in that order; junction bases with no gene match: 13. CDR3 length: 18 residues. Germline CDR1 is SGDLS and CDR2 is YYNGEE. CDR3 protein: CASSVASGQGSMSGELFF. The CDR3 DNA follows: TGTGCCAGCAGCGTGGCCTCGGGACAGGGGAGTATGTCCGGGGAGCTGTTTTTT.

The rearrangement links TRBV10-1 to TRBJ1-1, with TRBD1 identical over 7 bases. J was trimmed by 5 bases and V by 2 bases; bases with no gene match: 8. Germline V gene sequence: CDR1 WNHNN, CDR2 SYGVQD (reference sequence). The CDR3 has 15 amino acids. DNA of the CDR3: TGCGCCAGCAGTGAGGACACAGGGGCGGGTACTGAAGCTTTCTTT. Protein product: CASSEDTGAGTEAFF.

The CDR3 nucleotides read TGCAGTGCGCTACCGAATCCTGGCTACACCTTC. It is translated as CSALPNPGYTF. The chain links TRBV20-1 to TRBJ1-2; D is uncertain. The CDR3 totals 11 residues. Germline V gene data show CDR1 as DFQATT and CDR2 as SNEGSKA (reference sequence). Trimming left V 6 bases short and J 7 bases short, with 12 bases between.

This clonotype was observed a handful of times. The V gene is TRBV20-1, the J gene TRBJ1-5; 9 bases match TRBD1. Germline CDR1 is DFQATT and CDR2 is SNEGSKA (reference sequence). The V segment lost 6 bases and the J segment 0 bases; nucleotides outside the gene matches: 6. This CDR3 comprises 15 residues. Here the CDR3 DNA reads TGCAGTGCGACCCGGACAGGGGTTAGCAATCAGCCCCAGCATTTT. Protein sequence: CSATRTGVSNQPQHF.

This clonotype was detected only once. V usage is TRBV6-1 and J usage is TRBJ1-5; TRBD1 might be the D (5 bases). This CDR3 region has 15 residues. In germline, CDR1 is MNHNS, CDR2 SASEGT. Trimming pared 4 bases from V and 4 bases from J, leaving 14 bases between. In DNA, the CDR3 is TGTGCCAGCAGTGCTCCCTGGCAGGGTAATCAGCCCCAGCATTTT. Its protein product is CASSAPWQGNQPQHF.

The chain uses TRBV20-1 and TRBJ2-3, with no clear D. V gave up 5 bases and J gave up 2 bases, with 14 bases separating them. The CDR3 length is 14 residues. Germline CDR1 reads DFQATT; CDR2 reads SNEGSKA (reference sequence). The CDR3, as DNA: TGCAGTGCTCTCAGAGGTCGAAACACAGATACGCAGTATTTT. Residues: CSALRGRNTDTQYF.

The chain carries TRBV3-1 and TRBJ1-4; maybe TRBD1 (5 bases). The CDR3 runs 13 residues. Trimming shortened V by 3 bases and J by 8 bases, and 10 bases separated the two germline ends. Germline V gene sequence: CDR1 LGHDT, CDR2 YNNKEL (reference sequence). CDR3 residues: CASSHWGKEKLFF. The DNA of the CDR3 is TGTGCCAGCAGCCATTGGGGGAAGGAAAAACTGTTTTTT.

The V call is TRBV25-1, the J call TRBJ1-6; D uncertain. Germline V gene data show CDR1 as MGHDK and CDR2 as SYGVNS. The CDR3 is 14 amino acids. Trimming left V 6 bases short and J 7 bases short, with 13 bases between. The CDR3: CASSWAAVNSPLHF. The DNA of the CDR3 is TGTGCCAGCAGCTGGGCGGCAGTAAATTCACCCCTCCACTTT.

The chain is built from TRBV20-1 and TRBJ2-3; D is ambiguous. Trimming left V 3 bases short and J 2 bases short, with 6 bases between. The CDR3 contains 12 residues. Per germline, CDR1 DFQATT and CDR2 SNEGSKA (reference sequence). This CDR3 reads CSASGNTDTQYF. CDR3 bases: TGCAGTGCTAGTGGCAACACAGATACGCAGTATTTT.